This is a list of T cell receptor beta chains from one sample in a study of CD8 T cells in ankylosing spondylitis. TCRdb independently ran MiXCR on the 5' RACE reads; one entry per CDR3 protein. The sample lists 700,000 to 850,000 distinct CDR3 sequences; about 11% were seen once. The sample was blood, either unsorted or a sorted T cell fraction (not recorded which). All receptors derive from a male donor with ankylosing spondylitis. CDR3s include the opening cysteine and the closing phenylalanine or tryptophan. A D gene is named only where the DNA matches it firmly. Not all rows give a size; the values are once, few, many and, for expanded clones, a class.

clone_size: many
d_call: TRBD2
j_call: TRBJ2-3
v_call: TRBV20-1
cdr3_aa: CRVLAGGTDTQYF
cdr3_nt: TGCAGGGTACTAGCGGGGGGCACAGATACGCAGTATTTT

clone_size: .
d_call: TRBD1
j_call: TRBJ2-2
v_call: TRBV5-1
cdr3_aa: CASSQDRADTGELFF
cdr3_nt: TGCGCCAGCAGCCAGGACAGGGCGGACACCGGGGAGCTGTTTTTT

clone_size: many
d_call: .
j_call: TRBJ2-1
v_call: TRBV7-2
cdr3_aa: CASSLTSMSSYNEQFF
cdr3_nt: TGTGCCAGCAGCTTAACGAGCATGAGCTCCTACAATGAGCAGTTCTTC

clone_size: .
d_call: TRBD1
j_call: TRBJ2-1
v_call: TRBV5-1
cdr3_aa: CASSFRDRGEQFF
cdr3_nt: TGCGCCAGCAGCTTCCGGGACAGGGGGGAGCAGTTCTTC

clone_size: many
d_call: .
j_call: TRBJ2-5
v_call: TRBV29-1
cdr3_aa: CSALHGGSETQYF
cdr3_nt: TGCAGCGCCCTCCATGGGGGGAGTGAGACCCAGTACTTC

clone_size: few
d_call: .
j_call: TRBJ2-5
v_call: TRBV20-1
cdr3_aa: CSAGRTVQETQYF
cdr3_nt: TGCAGTGCTGGACGGACGGTACAAGAGACCCAGTACTTC

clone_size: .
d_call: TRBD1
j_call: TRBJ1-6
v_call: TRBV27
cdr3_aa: CASSFYRGRESPLHF
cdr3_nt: TGTGCCAGCAGTTTCTACAGGGGAAGAGAGTCACCCCTCCACTTT

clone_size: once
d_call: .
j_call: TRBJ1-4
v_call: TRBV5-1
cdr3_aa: CASSFLLGEKLFF
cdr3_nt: TGCGCCAGCAGCTTCTTGCTGGGTGAAAAACTGTTTTTT

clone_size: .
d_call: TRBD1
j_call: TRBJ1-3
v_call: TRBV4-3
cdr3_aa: CASSVDRGSWNTIYF
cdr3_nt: TGCGCCAGCAGCGTGGACAGGGGCAGTTGGAACACCATATATTTT

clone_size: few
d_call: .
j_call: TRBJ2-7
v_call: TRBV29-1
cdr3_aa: CSVSLGSSYEQYF
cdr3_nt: TGCAGCGTTTCCCTAGGGTCCTCCTACGAGCAGTACTTC

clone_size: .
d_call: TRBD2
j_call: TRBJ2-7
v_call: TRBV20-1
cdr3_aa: CSAGSGGDEQYF
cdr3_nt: TGCAGTGCGGGGAGCGGGGGGGACGAGCAGTACTTC

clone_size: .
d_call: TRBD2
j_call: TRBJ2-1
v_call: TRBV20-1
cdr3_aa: CSARIRLAGEQFF
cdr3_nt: TGCAGTGCTAGAATTCGTCTAGCGGGTGAGCAGTTCTTC

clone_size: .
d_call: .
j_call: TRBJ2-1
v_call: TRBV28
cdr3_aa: CASSFSSRAEQFF
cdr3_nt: TGTGCCAGCAGTTTTAGTAGCCGGGCTGAGCAGTTCTTC

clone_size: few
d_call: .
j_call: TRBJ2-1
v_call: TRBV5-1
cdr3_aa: CASSRDSRGEQFF
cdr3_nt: TGCGCCAGCAGCCGTGACAGCCGCGGGGAGCAGTTCTTC